The source of this TCR beta chain is a study of shared clonotypes between healthy human individuals. Sequencing used immunoSEQ multiplex PCR; TCRdb keeps in-frame clones, though not all of them. The data contain 2 million to 2.5 million clones, approximately 95% of them seen just once; the ten biggest clones take up roughly 0.36%. Germline-derived CDR1 and CDR2 are MGHRA and YSYEKL. The V gene end was trimmed by 1 base and the J gene end by 2 bases; junction bases not matched to a gene: 9. This CDR3 is 18 amino acids long. The sample was naive CD4+ T cells from PBMCs. The subset was: CD45RA+ positively selected. The sequence came from a man aged 18-30 years in good health. Some clones in this sample may be carry-over from other donors' samples. The chain recombines TRBV4-1 with TRBJ1-4, with 8 bases that match TRBD1. The CDR3, as DNA: TGCGCCAGCAGCCAAGGGTCCCAGGGGGCGATGACTAATGAAAAACTGTTTTTT. Its protein is CASSQGSQGAMTNEKLFF.